Included here is one T cell receptor beta chain sequence, with context. The source of the sample is a study of blood T cell repertoires in COVID-19. This CDR3 has 12 residues. The germline V gene encodes CDR1 LGHDT and CDR2 YNNKEL (reference sequence). Trimming took 6 bases from V and 5 from J, leaving 10 bases between them. As handled by the study authors: From reference gene primer amplification, estimates of nucleated cell counts were derived. Some clones are missing from TCRdb's copy, which holds only in-frame ones; the method was immunoSEQ multiplex PCR. The V and J calls and clone size come from that table; D and trimming were worked out from the DNA. Of around 58,000 clones in the sample, approximately 80% were seen once. Individuals aged roughly 18 to 95 years were recruited from approximately 22 US areas. Each participant's cohort was designated according to participant-reported clinical history.

Input material: PBMCs or T cells enriched from blood (not recorded which). This TCR was recovered from a woman between 40 and 55 years old with acute COVID-19. The rearrangement links TRBV3-1 (or the pseudogene TRBV3-2) to TRBJ1-1, with TRBD1 as a possible D gene (6 bases). CDR3 sequence (DNA): TGTGCCAGCAGATACAGGGATACTGAAGCTTTCTTT. It translates to CASRYRDTEAFF.